The 17 T cell receptor beta chains below were found in one sample sequenced in a study of OX40 agonist ivuxolimab in advanced cancers. This table comes from immunoSEQ multiplex PCR, and its TCRdb copy is limited to in-frame clones, with some not included. The sample yields about 45,000 clones, around 90% seen once. The sample consisted of CD4+ or CD8+ T cells sorted from blood, taken in a trial of the OX40 agonist ivuxolimab. The origin of the receptors is an adult with an advanced solid tumor such as melanoma, head and neck, liver or kidney cancer.

This clone is a singleton in its sample. This rearrangement joins TRBV2 to TRBJ2-2; tentative D call: TRBD2 (5 bases). CDR1 and CDR2 from the germline V gene are SNHLY and FYNNEI. The CDR3 runs 14 residues. Trimming took 6 bases from V and 4 from J, leaving 12 bases between them. In DNA, the CDR3 is TGTGCCAGCAGGGTGGGAGTTGGCACCGGGGAGCTGTTTTTT. Translated, it gives CASRVGVGTGELFF.

The chain is built from TRBV9 and TRBJ1-3; D is unclear. The CDR3 loop spans 15 amino acids. V was trimmed by 4 bases and J by 0 bases, leaving 11 bases between them. The germline CDR1 and CDR2 sequences are SGDLS and YYNGEE. The CDR3 DNA is TGTGCCAGCAGCCCCCTCCGGGACTCTGGAAACACCATATATTTT. Protein: CASSPLRDSGNTIYF. Using reference TRBV9 and TRBJ1-3 for the parts outside the CDR3, the full variable domain is DSGVTQTPKHLITATGQRVTLRCSPRSGDLSVYWYQQSLDQGLQFLIQYYNGEERAKGNILERFSAQQFPDLHSELNLSSLELGDSALYFCASSPLRDSGNTIYFGEGSWLTVV.

This clone has a handful of counts. The chain couples TRBV2 to TRBJ2-4; 9 bases fit TRBD1. With V trimmed by 6 bases and J by 0 bases, 3 bases remained unmatched. Germline V CDR1 and CDR2: SNHLY, FYNNEI. The CDR3 length is 15 residues. The CDR3 nucleotides read TGTGCCAGCAGACAGGGGGCTATAGCCAAAAACATTCAGTACTTC. Its translation: CASRQGAIAKNIQYF.

This chain links TRBV19 with TRBJ2-5; D is perhaps TRBD2 (6 bases). The V end lost 3 bases, the J end lost 5 bases, and 13 bases lay between the germline ends. The germline V gene encodes CDR1 LNHDA and CDR2 SQIVND (reference sequence). The CDR3 contains 14 residues. CDR3 nucleotides: TGTGCCAGTAGTATCCTCGGAGGGCTGGAGACCCAGTACTTC. Translation gives CASSILGGLETQYF.

The chain carries TRBV9 and TRBJ2-2, with D perhaps being TRBD1 or TRBD2 (5 bases each). CDR3 size: 14 residues. Germline CDR1 is SGDLS and CDR2 is YYNGEE. V lost 0 bases to trimming and J lost 4 bases, with 7 bases between them. The CDR3 region is CASSVEGSTGELFF. The CDR3 coding sequence is TGTGCCAGCAGCGTAGAGGGGAGCACCGGGGAGCTGTTTTTT.

The rearrangement joins TRBV19 to TRBJ2-5; TRBD1 is a possible D gene (5 bases). The V end lost 6 bases, the J end lost 9 bases, and 14 bases lay between the germline ends. CDR3 length: 12 residues. Germline V gene sequence: CDR1 LNHDA, CDR2 SQIVND (reference sequence). This CDR3 reads CASRNPQGSQYF. In DNA form, the CDR3 reads TGTGCCAGTAGGAATCCCCAGGGCTCCCAGTACTTC.

This chain uses TRBV19 with TRBJ2-3; possibly TRBD1 for D (5 bases). Trimming took off 1 base at V and 3 bases at J, with 11 bases between the two ends. The CDR3 contains 15 residues. Germline loops: CDR1 LNHDA, CDR2 SQIVND (reference sequence). In DNA, the CDR3 is TGTGCCAGTAGTATAGGGGGCGCGTGGACAGATACGCAGTATTTT. Amino acids: CASSIGGAWTDTQYF. Using reference TRBV19 and TRBJ2-3 for the parts outside the CDR3, the full variable domain is DGGITQSPKYLFRKEGQNVTLSCEQNLNHDAMYWYRQDPGQGLRLIYYSQIVNDFQKGDIAEGYSVSREKKESFPLTVTSAQKNPTAFYLCASSIGGAWTDTQYFGPGTRLTVL.

The rearrangement links TRBV19 to TRBJ2-2, with 7 bases fitting TRBD1. The trim removed 6 bases at V and 7 bases at J, leaving 14 bases unmatched. CDR1 and CDR2 (germline): LNHDA, SQIVND (reference sequence). CDR3 length: 16 residues. This CDR3 is CASRPRTGAGVGELFF. CDR3 DNA: TGTGCCAGTAGGCCGAGGACAGGCGCCGGGGTCGGGGAGCTGTTTTTT. Based on the CDR3 plus reference TRBV19 and TRBJ2-2, the full variable domain is DGGITQSPKYLFRKEGQNVTLSCEQNLNHDAMYWYRQDPGQGLRLIYYSQIVNDFQKGDIAEGYSVSREKKESFPLTVTSAQKNPTAFYLCASRPRTGAGVGELFFGEGSRLTVL.

The V gene is TRBV4-2, the J gene TRBJ2-3; TRBD2 matches 10 bases. Unmatched junction bases numbered 13, after V lost 0 bases and J lost 4 bases. The CDR3 has 19 amino acids. Germline CDR1 is LGHNA and CDR2 is YNFKEQ. CDR3 region: CASSQDVLAGVLSSDTQYF. For the CDR3, the DNA is TGTGCCAGCAGCCAAGATGTCCTAGCGGGAGTCCTGTCCTCAGATACGCAGTATTTT.

The CDR3 loop reads CASSMAGLQFSHTEAFF. CDR3 sequence (DNA): TGTGCCAGTAGTATGGCAGGTCTCCAGTTTTCGCACACTGAAGCTTTCTTT. This chain uses TRBV19 with TRBJ1-1; no clear D. V lost 3 bases, J lost 3 bases, and 20 bases lay in between. The CDR3 length is 17 residues. Germline CDR1 is LNHDA and CDR2 is SQIVND (reference sequence).

The chain is built from TRBV7-9 and TRBJ1-3; D unresolved. Germline loops: CDR1 SEHNR, CDR2 FQNEAQ (reference sequence). Trimming removed 7 bases at V and 4 bases at J, with 20 bases between. The CDR3 length is 16 residues. The CDR3 coding sequence is TGTGCCAGCACCCCCTCGGGCAGGTCAGACGGAAACACCATATATTTT. Amino acids: CASTPSGRSDGNTIYF.

The chain links TRBV5-1 to TRBJ2-3; 9 nucleotides line up with TRBD2. With 3 bases clipped from V and 0 bases from J, the junction kept 5 bases outside the gene matches. CDR3 size: 16 residues. Germline lookup yields CDR1 SGHRS and CDR2 YFSETQ. The DNA for the CDR3 is TGCGCCAGCAGCTGGGACACTAGCGGGAGCACAGATACGCAGTATTTT. This codes for CASSWDTSGSTDTQYF.

CDR3 sequence reads: CASSFERGGYTF. For the CDR3, the DNA is TGTGCCAGCAGCTTTGAAAGGGGTGGCTACACCTTC. The chain recombines TRBV5-4 with TRBJ1-2, with a weak D call TRBD1 (5 bases). V gave up 2 bases and J gave up 7 bases, with 9 bases separating them. The germline V gene encodes CDR1 SGHNT and CDR2 YYREEE (reference sequence). The CDR3 sequence is 12 residues long.

V and J are TRBV28 and TRBJ2-3, with D possibly being TRBD2 (6 bases). V was clipped by 1 base and J by 0 bases, with 11 bases between them. The CDR3 extends over 16 amino acids. The germline gives CDR1 MDHEN, CDR2 SYDVKM. The CDR3 protein is CASSLFRRASTDTQYF. CDR3 sequence (DNA): TGTGCCAGCAGTTTATTTCGGAGGGCTAGCACAGATACGCAGTATTTT.

This clone was picked up one time. V and J are TRBV4-2 and TRBJ2-1; 7 bases are a match to TRBD2. In germline, CDR1 is LGHNA, CDR2 YNFKEQ. This CDR3 spans 16 amino acids. Losses at the gene ends were 2 bases for V and 0 bases for J; bases not matched to a gene: 4. DNA of the CDR3: TGTGCCAGCAGCCAATACGGCGGGAGCTCCTACAATGAGCAGTTCTTC. This gives the protein CASSQYGGSSYNEQFF.

This chain joins TRBV9 and TRBJ1-1; the D is unclear. V was cut by 1 base and J by 0 bases, with 10 bases left in between. The length of the CDR3 is 15 residues. CDR1 is SGDLS, CDR2 YYNGEE, per germline. CDR3 sequence: CASSVRPGLNTEAFF. DNA for the CDR3: TGTGCCAGCAGCGTACGTCCAGGTTTGAACACTGAAGCTTTCTTT.

The rearrangement uses TRBV5-1 and TRBJ2-1; 9 bases fit TRBD1. The CDR3 contains 15 residues. Unmatched junction bases numbered 4, after V lost 0 bases and J lost 6 bases. Looked up from germline, CDR1 is SGHRS and CDR2 is YFSETQ. CDR3 in amino acids: CASSLGTGVLNEQFF. Written as DNA, the CDR3 is TGCGCCAGCAGCTTGGGGACAGGGGTTCTCAATGAGCAGTTCTTC.